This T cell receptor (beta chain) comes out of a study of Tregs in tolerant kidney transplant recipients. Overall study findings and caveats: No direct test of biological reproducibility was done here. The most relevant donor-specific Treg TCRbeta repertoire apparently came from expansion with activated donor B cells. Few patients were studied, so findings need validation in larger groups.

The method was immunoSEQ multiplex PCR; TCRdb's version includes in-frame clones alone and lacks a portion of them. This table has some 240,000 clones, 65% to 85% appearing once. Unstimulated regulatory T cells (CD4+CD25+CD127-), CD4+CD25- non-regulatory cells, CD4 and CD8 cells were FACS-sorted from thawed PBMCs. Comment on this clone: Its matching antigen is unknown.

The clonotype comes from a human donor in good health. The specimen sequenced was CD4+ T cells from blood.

The chain's CDR3 is CASSYSLSTSTGELFF. The CDR3 nucleotides are TGTGCCAGCAGTTACTCGCTCTCCACCTCAACCGGGGAGCTGTTTTTT. The rearrangement uses TRBV6-5 and TRBJ2-2; unclear D gene. The CDR3 sequence is 16 residues long. V was cut by 0 bases and J by 5 bases, with 13 bases left in between. Germline CDR1 is MNHEY and CDR2 is SVGAGI.